This T cell receptor (beta chain) was documented in a study of T-cell reconstitution after alpha-beta-depleted transplantation in children. Regarding the study as a whole: Roughly two months post-transplant, alpha-beta T cells reportedly originated from several hundred graft clones that had expanded. By one year post-transplant, T-cell counts and diversity largely arose from T cells that were newly produced.

About this clonotype: Its antigen is as yet unknown.

J lost 4 bases, V lost 5 bases, and 9 bases had no gene match. The CDR3 is made up of 16 amino acids. Germline CDR1 and CDR2: SNHLY and FYNNEI. A library of TCRbeta sequences, prepared with unique molecular identifiers, was generated. A single record per CDR3 protein comes from TCRdb applying MiXCR to the PCR reads. The sample includes about 310,000 distinct CDR3 sequences, around 25% of them seen just once. The rearrangement uses TRBV2 and TRBJ2-1, with TRBD1 identical over 9 bases. This TCR was recovered from a male patient between 5 and 17 years old who had a stem cell transplant for acute lymphoblastic leukemia, so the T cells may come from the graft donor. The sample consisted of PBMCs, mostly from graft donor cells, taken 180 days after TCRalphabeta/CD19-depleted stem cell transplant. CDR3 DNA sequence: TGTGCCAGCAGTAGACAGGGGGGAGGACAGTACAATGAGCAGTTCTTC. It codes for CASSRQGGGQYNEQFF.